The present TCR beta chain was sequenced within a study of blood T cells in healthy people across ages. Study-level findings and limits: Among long-lived donors, naive CD4+ cells were more numerous and diversity higher than in aged donors. Since the PBMCs were unsorted, naive and antigen-experienced cells could not be conclusively compared.

Turning to this clonotype: Its antigen remains unidentified.

Germline V gene lookup returns CDR1 SEHNR and CDR2 FQNEAQ (reference sequence). V gave up 5 bases and J gave up 4 bases, with 14 bases separating them. This CDR3 region has 14 residues. A second PCR of about 6 to 11 cycles used a sample-barcoded 5' primer and a J-beta primer mix. A template-switch adaptor that had 12 random nucleotides put a tag on each cDNA molecule. TCRdb reprocessed the 5' RACE reads with MiXCR, giving one entry per CDR3 protein. The data hold 600,000 to 800,000 distinct CDR3 sequences, with approximately 52% observed a single time. Sample: blood. This chain links TRBV7-9 with TRBJ1-2; D might be TRBD1 (6 bases). The source is a woman older than 75 in good health. The CDR3 sequence: CASSPTGNLYGYTF. The CDR3 region has the DNA TGTGCCAGCAGCCCGACAGGAAACCTCTATGGCTACACCTTC. The whole variable domain, filled in from reference TRBV7-9 and TRBJ1-2, reads DTGVSQNPRHKITKRGQNVTFRCDPISEHNRLYWYRQTLGQGPEFLTYFQNEAQLEKSRLLSDRFSAERPKGSFSTLEIQRTEQGDSAMYLCASSPTGNLYGYTFGSGTRLTVV.